This T cell receptor (beta chain) was recorded in a study of T cell changes during pregnancy in multiple sclerosis. This CDR3 is built from 15 residues. Losses at the gene ends were 5 bases for V and 8 bases for J; bases not matched to a gene: 8. Germline V lookup: CDR1 LNHDA, CDR2 SQIVND (reference sequence). Data came from immunoSEQ multiplex PCR; TCRdb stores just in-frame clones and leaves some out. The sample has roughly 99,000 clones, 80% to 95% seen once; the top ten hold more than 0.65%. The sequence was collected from a female donor in good health, enrolled as a control in a pregnancy study. Sequenced here: peripheral blood, sampled in the third trimester of pregnancy. The chain joins TRBV19 to TRBJ1-4, with TRBD1 matching over 10 bases. CDR3 sequence: CASSPGQGEVEKLFF. The CDR3 DNA sequence: TGTGCCAGTAGTCCAGGACAGGGGGAAGTCGAAAAACTGTTTTTT.